This record concerns one T cell receptor beta chain sequence. The RNA input was about 0.5 to 1 ug, and it was reverse transcribed with random hexamers. The method of amplification for TCR beta CDR3 was immunoSEQ multiplex PCR, covering 54 Vbeta and 13 Jbeta. Each CDR3 protein is one row after TCRdb ran MiXCR on the immunoSEQ multiplex PCR reads. The data show around 170,000 distinct CDR3 sequences, around 94% seen once. This entry belongs to a study of CD8 T cells in Susac syndrome. Germline V gives CDR1 DFQATT, CDR2 SNEGSKA (reference sequence). With V trimmed by 5 bases and J by 4 bases, 5 bases remained unmatched. This CDR3 has 15 residues. The diagnostic criteria were recently defined, and patients with Susac syndrome met them for definite or probable disease.

This rearrangement joins TRBV20-1 to TRBJ2-3; 14 nucleotides match TRBD2. The source is a human donor with Susac syndrome. The material sequenced was CD4+ T cells from PBMCs. The CDR3 loop is CSAQTSGGGSDTQYF. DNA of the CDR3: TGCAGTGCTCAGACTAGCGGGGGGGGCTCAGATACGCAGTATTTT.